The source of this TCR beta chain is a study of cytomegalovirus exposure and HLA in healthy donors. The primer mix had 60 Vbeta and 13 Jbeta primers. TCRdb's copy holds only in-frame clones and misses some; the assay was immunoSEQ multiplex PCR. Here the sample spans around 190,000 clones, roughly four fifths being singletons. Notes on this clone: Its antigen is not known.

Donors showed nominal health when sampled, although they likely had unrecorded immune exposures. This CDR3 has 12 amino acids. Germline V lookup: CDR1 SNHLY, CDR2 FYNNEI. Trimming cost V 11 bases and J 4 bases, with 12 bases left between them. Whole-study results and caveats: Reports indicate that TCR beta sequences accurately predicted the HLA-A and HLA-B alleles of most subjects. Among TCR beta chains of equal frequency, HLA-associated ones were more clonally expanded in a later analysis. TCR beta V segments were, for the most part, productive about 87% or about 30% of the time in an earlier analysis.

The sample was PBMCs. The TCR comes from a woman aged 25-40 years in good health and CMV-seropositive. V and J are TRBV2 and TRBJ1-3, with D perhaps matching TRBD1 (5 bases). The CDR3 DNA reads as TGTGCCCCCAGGGCCTCGGGAAACACCATATATTTT. Translation gives CAPRASGNTIYF.